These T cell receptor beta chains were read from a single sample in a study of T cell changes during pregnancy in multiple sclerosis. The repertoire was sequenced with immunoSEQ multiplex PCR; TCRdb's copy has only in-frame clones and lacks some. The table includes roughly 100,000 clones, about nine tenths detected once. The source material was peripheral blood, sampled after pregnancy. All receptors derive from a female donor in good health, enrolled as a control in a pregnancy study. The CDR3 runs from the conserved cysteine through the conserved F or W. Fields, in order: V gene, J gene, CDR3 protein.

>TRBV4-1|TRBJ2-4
CASSQGDRAENIQYF
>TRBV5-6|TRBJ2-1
CASSTDRIKQFF
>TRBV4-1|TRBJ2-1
CASSLRGGNSYNEQFF
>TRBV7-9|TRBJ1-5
CASSRGGEDQPQHF
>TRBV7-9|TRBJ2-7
CASSSRDTRYEQYF
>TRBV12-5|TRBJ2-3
CASGVRQGMQYF
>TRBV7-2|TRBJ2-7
CASSLGGQGYEQYF
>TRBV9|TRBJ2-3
CASSVARTSGGVADTQYF
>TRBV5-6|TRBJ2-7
CASSGPYEQYF
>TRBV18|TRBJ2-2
CASSPPGTGRTGELFF
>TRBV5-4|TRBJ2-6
CASSLWVAGESGANVLTF
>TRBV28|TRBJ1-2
CASTRGGFNYGYTF
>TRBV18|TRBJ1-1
CASSPPTTGSTEAFF
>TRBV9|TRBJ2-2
CASSVPPQGSTGELFF
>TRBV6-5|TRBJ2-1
CASSYSRGPYNEQFF
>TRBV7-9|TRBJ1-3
CASSLPPLAGNTIYF
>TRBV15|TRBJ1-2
CATSRYNDGYTF
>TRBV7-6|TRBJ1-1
CASSKRQGGTEAFF
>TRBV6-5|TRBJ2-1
CASSPGLAGDGEQFF
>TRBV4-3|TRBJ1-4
CASSRRGGGSGEKLFF
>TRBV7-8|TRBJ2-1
CASSLTSGGAGGEQFF
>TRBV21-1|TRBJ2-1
CASSKVQGAPNEQFF
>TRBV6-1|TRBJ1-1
CASTRVDTEAFF